Listed below are T cell receptor beta chains from one sample, sequenced in a study of radiotherapy plus CTLA-4 blockade in lung cancer. Sequencing was performed with immunoSEQ multiplex PCR; in TCRdb, only in-frame clones are kept and a portion is missing. The sample has under 95,000 clones; more than 60% are singletons. The material was peripheral blood, obtained from a patient treated with radiotherapy plus ipilimumab. These TCRs come from a human donor with non-small cell lung cancer whose response to radiotherapy plus ipilimumab could not be evaluated. Some clones in this sample may be carry-over from other donors' samples. Each CDR3 is given with its conserved first and last residue. Fields, in order: D gene, clone size, J gene, V gene, CDR3 DNA, CDR3 protein. A D gene is named only where the DNA matches it firmly. Clone size is given for some rows only: seen once, a few or many times, or a class if the clone is expanded.

TRBD2	-	TRBJ2-1	TRBV28	TGTGCCAGCAGTTCCCGGCCGGGGGGAGGATACAATGAGCAGTTCTTC	CASSSRPGGGYNEQFF
TRBD2	-	TRBJ2-2	TRBV7-7	TGTGCTAGCAGCCGGGGGGGGATCGGCACCGGGGAGCTGTTTTTT	CASSRGGIGTGELFF
-	-	TRBJ1-1	TRBV4-2	TGTGCCAGCAGCCAAAACCCCGGCAGGCTGCAGGTGAACACTGAAGCTTTCTTT	CASSQNPGRLQVNTEAFF
TRBD1	-	TRBJ2-3	TRBV28	TGTGCCAGCAGTTCTTCCCCGGGACAGGGGGCAGATACGCAGTATTTT	CASSSSPGQGADTQYF
-	-	TRBJ2-3	TRBV5-1	TGCGCCAGCAGCTGGGGCCGCGGAGGGGGCACAGATACGCAGTATTTT	CASSWGRGGGTDTQYF
TRBD2	once	TRBJ2-5	TRBV7-2	TGTGCCAGCAGCCCCTCGGGAGGGGAGGGGACCCAGTACTTC	CASSPSGGEGTQYF
TRBD1	-	TRBJ2-5	TRBV7-6	TGTGCCAGCAGCTTAGAAACAGGGGATCAAGAGACCCAGTACTTC	CASSLETGDQETQYF
-	-	TRBJ1-1	TRBV5-1	TGCGCCAGCAGCTTGGATCCGGCAGGGGCTGAAGCTTTCTTT	CASSLDPAGAEAFF
-	few	TRBJ2-1	TRBV6-5	TGTGCCAGCAGTTACTCCCAGAAATACAATGAGCAGTTCTTC	CASSYSQKYNEQFF
-	-	TRBJ1-6	TRBV21-1	TGTGCCAGGGGAGGGACGGATAATTCACCCCTCCACTTT	CARGGTDNSPLHF
TRBD1	-	TRBJ2-7	TRBV28	TGTGCCAGCAGCTTAACAGACAGGGGCTACGAGCAGTACTTC	CASSLTDRGYEQYF
TRBD1	few	TRBJ1-2	TRBV5-1	TGCGCCAGCAGACGGGGACAGGGGTTGTATGGCTACACCTTC	CASRRGQGLYGYTF
TRBD1	-	TRBJ2-5	TRBV7-7	TGTGCTAGCAGCCCCACAGGGGCAGAGACCCAGTACTTC	CASSPTGAETQYF
-	-	TRBJ2-7	TRBV19	TGTGCCAGTAGTATAGTTACCAGGTCCTACGAGCAGTACTTC	CASSIVTRSYEQYF
-	many	TRBJ1-6	TRBV5-4	TGTGCCAGCAGCCCAGGGGATAATTCACCCCTCCACTTT	CASSPGDNSPLHF
TRBD2	-	TRBJ2-1	TRBV10-2	TGCGCCAGCAGTGAAGGTCTAGCGGGGAGCAATGAGCAGTTCTTC	CASSEGLAGSNEQFF
TRBD1	-	TRBJ2-1	TRBV6-5	TGTGCCAGCAGATTGGGACAGTTCAATGAGCAGTTCTTC	CASRLGQFNEQFF
-	-	TRBJ2-3	TRBV7-3	TGTGCCAGCAGCTTCCAGGGCACTAGCACAGATACGCAGTATTTT	CASSFQGTSTDTQYF
-	-	TRBJ1-2	TRBV28	TGTGCCAGCAGTTTAGGCGTGGGGGCACGCTCCGATGGCTACACCTTC	CASSLGVGARSDGYTF
-	-	TRBJ1-4	TRBV5-1	TGCGCCAGCAGCTTGGGGGGCCGGAGGGTGGATGAAAAACTGTTTTTT	CASSLGGRRVDEKLFF
TRBD1	few	TRBJ2-1	TRBV16	TGTGCCAGCAGCCCCCCGACAGGGGCCTCCTACAATGAGCAGTTCTTC	CASSPPTGASYNEQFF
TRBD1	-	TRBJ2-7	TRBV5-4	TGTGCCAGCAGTTCTTCCGGGACAGGGGTTTACGAGCAGTACTTC	CASSSSGTGVYEQYF
-	-	TRBJ2-6	TRBV2	TGTGCCAGCAGTGCTTTCTCTGGGGCCAACGTCCTGACTTTC	CASSAFSGANVLTF
-	once	TRBJ1-2	TRBV6-5	TGTGCCAGCAGTTTGGGTCAGGGGCAGGATGGCTACACCTTC	CASSLGQGQDGYTF
-	-	TRBJ1-4	TRBV6-5	TGTGCCAGCAGTTACTCCGGGACCGGGGAGGGAAAACTGTTTTTT	CASSYSGTGEGKLFF
TRBD2	-	TRBJ2-1	TRBV2	TGTGCCAGCAGTGAAATCGGTCTAGCGGGGAAAAATGAGCAGTTCTTC	CASSEIGLAGKNEQFF
-	-	TRBJ2-7	TRBV5-1	TGCGCCAGCAGCTTGGGTGTCAACTCCTACGAGCAGTACTTC	CASSLGVNSYEQYF
-	-	TRBJ2-3	TRBV5-1	TGCGCCAGCAGGAGGGAGATCACAGATACGCAGTATTTT	CASRREITDTQYF
TRBD2	-	TRBJ2-7	TRBV28	TGTGCCAGCAGTTTCCCCCGGCAGGGACTATCCTACGAGCAGTACTTC	CASSFPRQGLSYEQYF
-	-	TRBJ2-3	TRBV7-2	TGTGCCAGCAGCTTAACGAGGGACACTGGCACAGATATGCAGTATTTT	CASSLTRDTGTDMQYF
TRBD1	-	TRBJ2-5	TRBV19	TGTGCCAGTAGTTCCCGGGACAGCGAGTACTTC	CASSSRDSEYF
-	-	TRBJ1-1	TRBV5-4	TGTGCCAGCAGCTTGGGGGAGGGGACTCGAGGAGAAGCTTTCTTT	CASSLGEGTRGEAFF
-	once	TRBJ1-2	TRBV29-1	TGCAGCGCGTTGAGGATCTCGGCCAAAGGCTACACCTTC	CSALRISAKGYTF
TRBD1	-	TRBJ2-7	TRBV18	TGTGCCAGCTCACCAGCGCCGGACAGGGCCTACGAGCAGTACTTC	CASSPAPDRAYEQYF
TRBD1	-	TRBJ1-5	TRBV11-2	TGTGCCAGCAGCTTTTCAGGGGGCATCGATCAGCCCCAGCATTTT	CASSFSGGIDQPQHF
-	few	TRBJ1-2	TRBV7-3	TGTGCCAGCAGCTTGGGGGGGCCTAACTATGGCTACACCTTC	CASSLGGPNYGYTF
TRBD1	-	TRBJ2-1	TRBV9	TGTGCCAGCAGCCCGGGACAGGGGTCCTACAATGAGCAGTTCTTC	CASSPGQGSYNEQFF
TRBD2	-	TRBJ2-3	TRBV4-2	TGTGCCAGCAGCCAAGAACCTAGCGGGTCAATCACAGATACGCAGTATTTT	CASSQEPSGSITDTQYF
-	-	TRBJ2-2	TRBV27	TGTGCCAGCAGTTTACAGGGTTTCACCGGGGAGCTGTTTTTT	CASSLQGFTGELFF
-	-	TRBJ1-2	TRBV7-9	TGTGCCAGCAGCTTAGGGGGCCGTGGCTATGGCTACACCTTC	CASSLGGRGYGYTF
TRBD1	-	TRBJ2-7	TRBV4-3	TGCGCCAGCAGCCAAGCGGCTTTGGGACAGGGGGGGACCTACGAGCAGTACTTC	CASSQAALGQGGTYEQYF
-	-	TRBJ2-7	TRBV11-1	TGTGCCAGCAGCTTAGTTCCACTCTACGAGCAGTACTTC	CASSLVPLYEQYF
-	-	TRBJ1-1	TRBV5-1	TGCGCCAGCAGCTTGGGGGGGGACACTGAAGCTTTCTTT	CASSLGGDTEAFF
TRBD1	-	TRBJ1-4	TRBV4-1	TGCGCCAGCGCCCAGCAGGGCGGGACAGGAAATGAAAAACTGTTTTTT	CASAQQGGTGNEKLFF
TRBD1	few	TRBJ1-3	TRBV4-3	TGCGCCAGCAGCCAAGGAGAGACAGGGGAAGGAAACACCATATATTTT	CASSQGETGEGNTIYF
TRBD1	few	TRBJ1-5	TRBV29-1	TGCAGCGTTAGGGAGACAGGGCCAGATCAGCCCCAGCATTTT	CSVRETGPDQPQHF
TRBD1	many	TRBJ2-7	TRBV5-4	TGTGCCAGCAGTTGGGACAGGGAGGACGAGCAGTACTTC	CASSWDREDEQYF